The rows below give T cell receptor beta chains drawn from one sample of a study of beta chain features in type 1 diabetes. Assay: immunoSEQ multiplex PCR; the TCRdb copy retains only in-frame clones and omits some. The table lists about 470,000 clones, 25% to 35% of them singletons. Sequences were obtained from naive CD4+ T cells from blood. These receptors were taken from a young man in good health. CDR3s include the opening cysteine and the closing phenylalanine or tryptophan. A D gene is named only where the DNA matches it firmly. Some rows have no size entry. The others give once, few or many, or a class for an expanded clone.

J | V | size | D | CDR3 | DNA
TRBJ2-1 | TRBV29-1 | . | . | CSANHGVSYNEQFF | TGCAGCGCCAATCACGGTGTCTCCTACAATGAGCAGTTCTTC
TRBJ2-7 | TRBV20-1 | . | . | CSATRPYEQYF | TGCAGTGCTACTAGACCCTACGAGCAGTACTTC
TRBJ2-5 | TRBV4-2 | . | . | CASSQETAQETQYF | TGTGCCAGCAGCCAAGAGACAGCACAAGAGACCCAGTACTTC
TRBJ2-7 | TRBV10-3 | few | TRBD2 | CAISESRISPGRAREQYF | TGTGCCATCAGTGAGTCCCGGATTAGCCCCGGGAGGGCCCGAGAGCAGTACTTC
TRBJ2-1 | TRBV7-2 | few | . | CASSSEAGLHYNEQFF | TGTGCCAGCAGCTCAGAGGCGGGCCTTCACTACAATGAGCAGTTCTTC
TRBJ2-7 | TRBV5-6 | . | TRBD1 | CASSLVPDRGDNEQYF | TGTGCCAGCAGCTTGGTACCCGACAGGGGGGACAACGAGCAGTACTTC
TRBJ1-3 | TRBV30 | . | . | CAWSVGSSGNTIYF | TGTGCCTGGAGTGTGGGTAGCTCTGGAAACACCATATATTTT
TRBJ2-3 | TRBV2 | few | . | CARTLALSTDTQYF | TGTGCCAGGACCCTAGCGTTGAGCACAGATACGCAGTATTTT
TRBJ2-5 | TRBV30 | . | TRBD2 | CAWSRARGEETQYF | TGTGCCTGGAGCCGGGCTCGGGGGGAAGAGACCCAGTACTTC
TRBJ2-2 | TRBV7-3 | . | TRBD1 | CASSPQGQGLVGELFF | TGTGCCAGCAGCCCACAGGGACAGGGTTTGGTCGGGGAGCTGTTTTTT
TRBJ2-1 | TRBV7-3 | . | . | CASSGPQGGDEQFF | TGTGCCAGCAGCGGCCCACAGGGCGGGGATGAGCAGTTCTTC
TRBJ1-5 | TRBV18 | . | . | CASSRGVGDQPQHF | TGTGCCAGCTCACGTGGGGTGGGAGATCAGCCCCAGCATTTT
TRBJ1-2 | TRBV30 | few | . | CAWNDRPVVDGYTF | TGTGCCTGGAATGATCGACCAGTAGTGGATGGCTACACCTTC
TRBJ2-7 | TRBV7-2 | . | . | CASSQRASEQYF | TGTGCCAGCAGCCAGCGGGCCTCCGAGCAGTACTTC
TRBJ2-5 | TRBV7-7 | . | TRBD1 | CASSRTGMGETQYF | TGTGCCAGCAGCCGGACAGGGATGGGAGAGACCCAGTACTTC
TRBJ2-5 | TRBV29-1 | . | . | CSAYRAPETQYF | TGCAGCGCCTACAGGGCCCCAGAGACCCAGTACTTC
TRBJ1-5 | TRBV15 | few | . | CATSRDKGVGQPQHF | TGTGCCACCAGCAGAGATAAAGGGGTCGGTCAGCCCCAGCATTTT
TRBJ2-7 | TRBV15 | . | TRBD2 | CATSREALAGGYEQYF | TGTGCCACCAGCAGGGAGGCACTAGCGGGAGGCTACGAGCAGTACTTC
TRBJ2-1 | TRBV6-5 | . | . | CASNRLGGEQFF | TGTGCCAGCAACCGACTGGGGGGTGAGCAGTTCTTC
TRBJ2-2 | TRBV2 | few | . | CASSEALRAGELFF | TGTGCCAGCAGTGAAGCGCTAAGGGCCGGGGAGCTGTTTTTT
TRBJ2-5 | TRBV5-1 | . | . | CASSLIPRDSRETQYF | TGCGCCAGCAGCTTAATACCCCGGGACTCGAGAGAGACCCAGTACTTC
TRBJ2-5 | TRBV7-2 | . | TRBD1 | CASSLGSTGYETQYF | TGTGCCAGCAGCCTAGGATCGACAGGGTACGAGACCCAGTACTTC
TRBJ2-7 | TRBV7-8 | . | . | CASSFKLASYEQYF | TGTGCCAGCAGCTTCAAGCTAGCGTCCTACGAGCAGTACTTC
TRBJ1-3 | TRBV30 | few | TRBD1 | CAWTGTGVGNTIYF | TGTGCCTGGACCGGGACAGGGGTGGGAAACACCATATATTTT
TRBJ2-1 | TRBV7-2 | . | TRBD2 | CASSLGPSGADNEQFF | TGTGCCAGCAGCTTAGGGCCTAGCGGAGCCGACAATGAGCAGTTCTTC
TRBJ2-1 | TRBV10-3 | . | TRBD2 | CAIRAPGGGYNEQFF | TGTGCCATCAGGGCCCCCGGGGGGGGCTACAATGAGCAGTTCTTC
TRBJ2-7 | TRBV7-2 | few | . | CASSFVKGSSYEQYF | TGTGCCAGCAGCTTTGTAAAGGGGAGCTCCTACGAGCAGTACTTC
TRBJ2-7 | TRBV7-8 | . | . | CASSLASGGRISYEQYF | TGTGCCAGCAGCTTGGCGAGCGGAGGGAGGATCTCCTACGAGCAGTACTTC
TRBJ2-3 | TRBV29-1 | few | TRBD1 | CSVDWTGTDTQYF | TGCAGCGTTGACTGGACAGGGACAGATACGCAGTATTTT
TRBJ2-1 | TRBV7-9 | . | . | CASSRTVEQFF | TGTGCCAGCAGCCGGACTGTAGAGCAGTTCTTC
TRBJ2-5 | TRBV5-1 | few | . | CASSFLPQETQYF | TGCGCCAGCAGCTTTTTGCCTCAAGAGACCCAGTACTTC
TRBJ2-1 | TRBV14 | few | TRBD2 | CASSQGWASGRGSYNEQFF | TGTGCCAGCAGCCAAGGGTGGGCTAGCGGGAGAGGATCATACAATGAGCAGTTCTTC
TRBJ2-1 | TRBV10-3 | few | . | CAISDPSGTPYNEQFF | TGTGCCATCAGTGACCCCTCCGGGACGCCCTACAATGAGCAGTTCTTC
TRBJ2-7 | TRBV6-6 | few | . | CASSYSAGDEQYF | TGTGCCAGCAGTTACTCGGCAGGGGACGAGCAGTACTTC
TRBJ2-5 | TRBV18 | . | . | CASSGTLYQETQYF | TGTGCCAGCTCAGGGACATTGTACCAAGAGACCCAGTACTTC
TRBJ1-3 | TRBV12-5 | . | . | CASGLDSPWSGNTIYF | TGTGCTAGTGGCTTGGACAGTCCGTGGAGCGGAAACACCATATATTTT
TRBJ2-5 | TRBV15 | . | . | CATSRDLGETQYF | TGTGCCACCAGCAGAGATCTCGGAGAGACCCAGTACTTC
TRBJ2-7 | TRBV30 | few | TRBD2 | CAWSAGTSGPYEQYF | TGTGCCTGGAGCGCCGGGACTAGCGGGCCCTACGAGCAGTACTTC
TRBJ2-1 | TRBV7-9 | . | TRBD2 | CASSRTRDAYNEQFF | TGTGCCAGCAGCAGGACTAGGGATGCCTACAATGAGCAGTTCTTC
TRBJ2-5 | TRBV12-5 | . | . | CASGLTGQETQYF | TGTGCTAGTGGTTTGACAGGCCAAGAGACCCAGTACTTC
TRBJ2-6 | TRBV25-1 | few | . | CASGHTNVLTF | TGTGCCAGCGGACATACCAACGTCCTGACTTTC
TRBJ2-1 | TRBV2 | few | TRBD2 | CASIETSGSYNEQFF | TGTGCCAGCATTGAGACTAGCGGTTCCTACAATGAGCAGTTCTTC
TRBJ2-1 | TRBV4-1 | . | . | CASSQSGDVHNEQFF | TGCGCCAGCAGCCAGAGTGGGGACGTCCACAATGAGCAGTTCTTC
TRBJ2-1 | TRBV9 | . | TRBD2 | CASSVGTSGRAYNEQFF | TGTGCCAGCAGCGTAGGGACTAGCGGGAGGGCCTACAATGAGCAGTTCTTC
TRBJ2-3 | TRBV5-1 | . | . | CASSLDPSDTQYF | TGCGCCAGCAGCCTTGACCCATCGGATACGCAGTATTTT
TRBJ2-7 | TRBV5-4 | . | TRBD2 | CASSLQRGPREQYF | TGTGCCAGCAGCTTGCAGCGGGGGCCCCGCGAGCAGTACTTC
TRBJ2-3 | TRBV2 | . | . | CASRQGDTQYF | TGTGCCAGCAGGCAGGGGGATACGCAGTATTTT
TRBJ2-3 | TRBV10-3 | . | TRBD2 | CAIRAAGPGTDTQYF | TGTGCCATCAGGGCAGCGGGGCCAGGCACAGATACGCAGTATTTT
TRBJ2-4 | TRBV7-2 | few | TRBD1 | CASSLVAGGDIQYF | TGTGCCAGCAGCTTAGTGGCAGGGGGAGACATTCAGTACTTC
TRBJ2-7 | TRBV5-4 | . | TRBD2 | CASSFPTSGSGDEQYF | TGTGCCAGCAGCTTTCCAACTAGCGGGAGTGGAGACGAGCAGTACTTC
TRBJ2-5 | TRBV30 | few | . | CAWSTGAQETQYF | TGTGCCTGGAGCACCGGGGCCCAAGAGACCCAGTACTTC
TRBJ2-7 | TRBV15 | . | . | CATRGRRGGHYEQYF | TGTGCCACCAGAGGTCGTCGAGGCGGCCACTACGAGCAGTACTTC
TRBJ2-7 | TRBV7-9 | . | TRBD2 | CASSFQREGPYEQYF | TGTGCCAGCAGCTTCCAGCGGGAGGGCCCCTACGAGCAGTACTTC
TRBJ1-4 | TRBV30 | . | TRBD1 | CAWSRTGTDEKLFF | TGTGCCTGGAGTCGGACGGGGACAGACGAAAAACTGTTTTTT
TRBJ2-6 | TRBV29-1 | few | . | CSVELAEKGGSGANVLTF | TGCAGCGTTGAGCTCGCGGAGAAGGGGGGCTCTGGGGCCAACGTCCTGACTTTC
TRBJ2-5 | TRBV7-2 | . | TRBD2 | CASSPASGETQYF | TGTGCCAGCAGTCCGGCTAGCGGGGAGACCCAGTACTTC
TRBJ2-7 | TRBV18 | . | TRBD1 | CASSPPGQEPYEQYF | TGTGCCAGCTCACCCCCGGGACAGGAACCCTACGAGCAGTACTTC
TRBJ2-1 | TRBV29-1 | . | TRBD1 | CSARGQGSSYNEQFF | TGCAGCGCGAGGGGACAGGGGAGCTCCTACAATGAGCAGTTCTTC
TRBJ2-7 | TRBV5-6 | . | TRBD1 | CASSVWDRRLEQYF | TGTGCCAGCAGCGTCTGGGACAGGCGCCTCGAGCAGTACTTC